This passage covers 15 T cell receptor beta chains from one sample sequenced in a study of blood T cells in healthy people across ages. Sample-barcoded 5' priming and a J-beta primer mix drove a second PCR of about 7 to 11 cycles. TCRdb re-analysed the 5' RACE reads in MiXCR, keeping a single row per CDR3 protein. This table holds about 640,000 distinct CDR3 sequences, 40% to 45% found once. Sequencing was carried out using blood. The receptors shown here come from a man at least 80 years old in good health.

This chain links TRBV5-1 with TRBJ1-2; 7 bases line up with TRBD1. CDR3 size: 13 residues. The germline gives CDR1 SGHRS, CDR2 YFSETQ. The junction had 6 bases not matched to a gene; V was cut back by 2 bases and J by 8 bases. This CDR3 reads CASSFRQGRGYTF. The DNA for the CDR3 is TGCGCCAGCAGCTTCCGACAGGGCCGGGGCTACACCTTC.

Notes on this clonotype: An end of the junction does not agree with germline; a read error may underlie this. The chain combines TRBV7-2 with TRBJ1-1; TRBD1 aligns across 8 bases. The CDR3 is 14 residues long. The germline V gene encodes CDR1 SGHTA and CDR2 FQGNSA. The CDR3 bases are TGTGTCAGCAGCTTACAGGGGGGGAGAAGTGAAGCTTTCTTT. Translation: CVSSLQGGRSEAFF.

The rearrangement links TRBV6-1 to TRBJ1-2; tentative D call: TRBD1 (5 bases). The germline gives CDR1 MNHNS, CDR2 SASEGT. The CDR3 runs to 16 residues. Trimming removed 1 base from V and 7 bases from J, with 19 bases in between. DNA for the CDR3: TGTGCCAGCAGTGAAGGATATGGGGCCGCCCTCCTTGGCTACACCTTC. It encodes CASSEGYGAALLGYTF.

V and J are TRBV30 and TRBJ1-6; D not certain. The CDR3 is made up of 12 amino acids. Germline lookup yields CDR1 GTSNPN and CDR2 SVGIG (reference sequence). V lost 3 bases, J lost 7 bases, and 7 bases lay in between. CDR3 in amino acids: CAWRRDNSPLHF. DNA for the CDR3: TGTGCCTGGAGACGAGACAATTCACCCCTCCACTTT. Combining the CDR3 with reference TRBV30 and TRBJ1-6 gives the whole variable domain SQTIHQWPATLVQPVGSPLSLECTVEGTSNPNLYWYRQAAGRGLQLLFYSVGIGQISSEVPQNLSASRPQDRQFILSSKKLLLSDSGFYLCAWRRDNSPLHFGNGTRLTVT.

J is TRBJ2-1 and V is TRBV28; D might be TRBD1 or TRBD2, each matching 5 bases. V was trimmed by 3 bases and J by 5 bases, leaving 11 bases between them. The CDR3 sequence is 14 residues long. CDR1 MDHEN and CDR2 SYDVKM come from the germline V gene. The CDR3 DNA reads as TGTGCCAGCAGTTTGTGGGGACCGAACAATGAGCAGTTCTTC. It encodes CASSLWGPNNEQFF.

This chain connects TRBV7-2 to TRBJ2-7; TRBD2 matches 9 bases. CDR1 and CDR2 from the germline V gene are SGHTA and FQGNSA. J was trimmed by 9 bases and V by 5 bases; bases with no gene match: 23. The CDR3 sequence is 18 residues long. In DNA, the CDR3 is TGTGCCAGCAGCCCAACCGGGACTAGCTTGCCCCCCGGGGCCGGGCAGTACTTC. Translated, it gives CASSPTGTSLPPGAGQYF.

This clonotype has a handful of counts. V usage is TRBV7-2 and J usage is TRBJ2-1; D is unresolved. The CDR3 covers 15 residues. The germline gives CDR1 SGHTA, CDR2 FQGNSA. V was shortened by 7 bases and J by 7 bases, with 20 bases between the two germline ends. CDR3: CASNPGSGLKNEQFF. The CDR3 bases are TGTGCCAGCAACCCGGGCTCGGGCCTGAAAAATGAGCAGTTCTTC. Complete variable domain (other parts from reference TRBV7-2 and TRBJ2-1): GAGVSQSPSNKVTEKGKDVELRCDPISGHTALYWYRQSLGQGLEFLIYFQGNSAPDKSGLPSDRFSAERTGGSVSTLTIQRTQQEDSAVYLCASNPGSGLKNEQFFGPGTRLTVL.

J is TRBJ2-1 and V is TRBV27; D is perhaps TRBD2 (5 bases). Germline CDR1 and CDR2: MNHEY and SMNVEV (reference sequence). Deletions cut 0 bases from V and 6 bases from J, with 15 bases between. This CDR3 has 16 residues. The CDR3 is CASSLSGSRGFNEQFF. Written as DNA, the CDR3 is TGTGCCAGCAGTTTATCGGGGTCACGGGGATTCAATGAGCAGTTCTTC.

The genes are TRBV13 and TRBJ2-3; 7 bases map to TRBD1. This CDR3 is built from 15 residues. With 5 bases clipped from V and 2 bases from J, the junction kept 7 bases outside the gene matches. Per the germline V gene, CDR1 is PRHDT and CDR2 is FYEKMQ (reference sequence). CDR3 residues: CASSRRDSYTDTQYF. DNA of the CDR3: TGTGCCAGCAGCCGAAGGGACAGTTACACAGATACGCAGTATTTT.

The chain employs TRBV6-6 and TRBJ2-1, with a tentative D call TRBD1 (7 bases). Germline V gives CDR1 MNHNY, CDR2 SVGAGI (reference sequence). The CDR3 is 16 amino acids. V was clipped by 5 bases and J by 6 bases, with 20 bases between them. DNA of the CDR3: TGTGCCAGCAGTGATCAGGGGGGCTTAGGGGGCAATGAGCAGTTCTTC. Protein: CASSDQGGLGGNEQFF.

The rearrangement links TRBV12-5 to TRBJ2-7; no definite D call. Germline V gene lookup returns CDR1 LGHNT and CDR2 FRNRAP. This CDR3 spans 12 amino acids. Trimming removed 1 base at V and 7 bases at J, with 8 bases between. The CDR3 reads CASGLGYNEQYF. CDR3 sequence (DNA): TGTGCTAGTGGTTTGGGTTACAATGAGCAGTACTTC.

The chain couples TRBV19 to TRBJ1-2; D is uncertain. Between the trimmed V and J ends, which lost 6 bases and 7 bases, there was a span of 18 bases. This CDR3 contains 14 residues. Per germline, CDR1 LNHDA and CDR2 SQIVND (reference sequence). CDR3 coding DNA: TGTGCCAGTAGCCCCACCTACGGGCTGGGTGGCTACACCTTC. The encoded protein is CASSPTYGLGGYTF.

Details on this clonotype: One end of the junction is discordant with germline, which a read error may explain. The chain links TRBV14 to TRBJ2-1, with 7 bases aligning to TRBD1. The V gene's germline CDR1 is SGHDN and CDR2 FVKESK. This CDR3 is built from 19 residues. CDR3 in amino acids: CACSLRTGTSRSSYNEQFF. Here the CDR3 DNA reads TGTGCCTGCAGCCTCCGGACAGGTACCTCAAGGAGCTCCTACAATGAGCAGTTCTTC.

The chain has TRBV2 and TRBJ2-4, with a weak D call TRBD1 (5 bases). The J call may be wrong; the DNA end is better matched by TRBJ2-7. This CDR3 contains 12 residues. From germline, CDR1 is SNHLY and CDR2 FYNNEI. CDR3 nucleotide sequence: TGTGCCAGCAGTCGACAGAGGTACGAGCAGTACTTC. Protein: CASSRQRYEQYF.

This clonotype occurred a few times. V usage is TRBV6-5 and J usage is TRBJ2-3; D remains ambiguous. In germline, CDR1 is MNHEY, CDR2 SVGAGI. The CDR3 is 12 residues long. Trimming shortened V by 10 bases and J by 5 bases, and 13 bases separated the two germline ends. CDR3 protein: CATRSRIDTQYF. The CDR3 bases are TGTGCCACGCGGAGTAGGATAGATACGCAGTATTTT.